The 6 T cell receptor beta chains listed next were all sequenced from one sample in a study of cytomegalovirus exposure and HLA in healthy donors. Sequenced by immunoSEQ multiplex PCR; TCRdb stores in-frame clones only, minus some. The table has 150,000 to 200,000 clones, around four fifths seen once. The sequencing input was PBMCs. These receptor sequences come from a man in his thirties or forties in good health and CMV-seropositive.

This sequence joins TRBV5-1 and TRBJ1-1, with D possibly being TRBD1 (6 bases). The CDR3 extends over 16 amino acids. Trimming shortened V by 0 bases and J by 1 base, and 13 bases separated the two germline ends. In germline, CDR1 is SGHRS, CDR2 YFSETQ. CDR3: CASSLGAGARNTEAFF. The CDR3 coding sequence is TGCGCCAGCAGCTTGGGGGCAGGGGCGAGGAACACTGAAGCTTTCTTT.

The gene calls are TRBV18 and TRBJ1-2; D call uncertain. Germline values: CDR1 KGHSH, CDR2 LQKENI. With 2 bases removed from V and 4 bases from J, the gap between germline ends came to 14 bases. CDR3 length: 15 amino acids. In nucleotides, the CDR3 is TGTGCCAGCTCACCATACTCGACGGGGATCTATGGCTACACCTTC. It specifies CASSPYSTGIYGYTF.

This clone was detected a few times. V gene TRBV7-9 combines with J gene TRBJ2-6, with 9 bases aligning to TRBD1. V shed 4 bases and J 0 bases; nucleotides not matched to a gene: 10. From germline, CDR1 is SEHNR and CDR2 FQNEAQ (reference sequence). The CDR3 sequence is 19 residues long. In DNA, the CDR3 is TGTGCCAGCAGCTCCCCGAGGGGGACAGGGAGCTCTGGGGCCAACGTCCTGACTTTC. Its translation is CASSSPRGTGSSGANVLTF.

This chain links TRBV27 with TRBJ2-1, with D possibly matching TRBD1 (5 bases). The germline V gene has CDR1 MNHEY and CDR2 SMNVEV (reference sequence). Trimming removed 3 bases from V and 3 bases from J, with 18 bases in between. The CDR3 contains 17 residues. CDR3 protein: CASSFEWKGPSYNEQFF. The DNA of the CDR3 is TGTGCCAGCAGTTTTGAATGGAAGGGGCCGAGCTACAATGAGCAGTTCTTC.

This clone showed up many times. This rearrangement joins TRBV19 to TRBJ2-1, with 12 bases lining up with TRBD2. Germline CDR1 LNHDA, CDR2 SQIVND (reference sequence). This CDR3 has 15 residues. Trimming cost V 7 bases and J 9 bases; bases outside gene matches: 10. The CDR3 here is CASNSLAGGIVEQFF. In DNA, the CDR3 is TGTGCCAGTAATTCCCTAGCGGGGGGGATAGTTGAGCAGTTCTTC.

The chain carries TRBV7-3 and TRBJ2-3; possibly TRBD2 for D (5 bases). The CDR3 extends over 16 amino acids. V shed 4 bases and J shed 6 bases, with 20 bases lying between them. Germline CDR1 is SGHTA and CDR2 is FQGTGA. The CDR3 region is CASSSDGSGGGDTQYF. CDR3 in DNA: TGTGCCAGCAGCTCCGACGGCAGCGGTGGTGGGGATACGCAGTATTTT.